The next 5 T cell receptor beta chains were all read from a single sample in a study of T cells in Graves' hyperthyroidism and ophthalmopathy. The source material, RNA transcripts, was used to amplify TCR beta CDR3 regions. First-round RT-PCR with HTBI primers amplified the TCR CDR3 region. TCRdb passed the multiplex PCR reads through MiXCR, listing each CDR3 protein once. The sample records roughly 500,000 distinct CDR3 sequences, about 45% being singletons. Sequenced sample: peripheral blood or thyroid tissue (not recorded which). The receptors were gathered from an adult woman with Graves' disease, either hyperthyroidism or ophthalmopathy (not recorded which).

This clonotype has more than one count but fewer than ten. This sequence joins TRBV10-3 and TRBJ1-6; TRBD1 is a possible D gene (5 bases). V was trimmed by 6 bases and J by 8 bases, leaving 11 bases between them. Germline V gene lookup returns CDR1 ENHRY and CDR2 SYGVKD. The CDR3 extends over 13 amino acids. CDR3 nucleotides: TGTGCCATCAGGACCACAGGTGATTCACCCCTCCACTTT. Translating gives CAIRTTGDSPLHF.

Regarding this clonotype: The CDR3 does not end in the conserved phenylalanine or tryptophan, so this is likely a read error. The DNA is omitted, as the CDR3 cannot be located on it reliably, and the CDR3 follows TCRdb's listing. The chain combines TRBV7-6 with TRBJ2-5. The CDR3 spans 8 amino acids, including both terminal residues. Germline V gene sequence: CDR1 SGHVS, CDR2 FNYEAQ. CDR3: CASSLVGI.

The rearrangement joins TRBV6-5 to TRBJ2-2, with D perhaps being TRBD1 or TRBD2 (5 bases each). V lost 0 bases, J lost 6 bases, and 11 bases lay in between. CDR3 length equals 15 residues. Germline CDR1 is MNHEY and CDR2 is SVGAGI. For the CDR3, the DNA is TGTGCCAGCAGTTACTCGCTGAGGGGCGCCGGGGAGCTGTTTTTT. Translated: CASSYSLRGAGELFF.

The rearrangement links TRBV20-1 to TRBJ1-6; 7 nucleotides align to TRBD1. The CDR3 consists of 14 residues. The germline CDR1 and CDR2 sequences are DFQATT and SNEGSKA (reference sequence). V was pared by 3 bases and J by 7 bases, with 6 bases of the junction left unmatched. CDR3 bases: TGCAGTGCTAGCAGGGGGGCGACGAATTCACCCCTCCACTTT. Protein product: CSASRGATNSPLHF.

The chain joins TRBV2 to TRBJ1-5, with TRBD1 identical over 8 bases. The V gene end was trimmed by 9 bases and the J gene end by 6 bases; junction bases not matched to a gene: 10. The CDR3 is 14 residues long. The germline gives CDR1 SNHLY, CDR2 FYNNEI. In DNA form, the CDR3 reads TGTGCCAGTAGAGAGACAGGGGTCAGTCAGCCCCAGCATTTT. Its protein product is CASRETGVSQPQHF.